This T cell receptor beta chain stems from a study of blood T cell repertoires in COVID-19 (dated by TCRdb to the early 2020s). For the wider study: Samples covering the acute and convalescent phases of COVID-19 were provided by collaborators in the United States, Italy and Spain. The sample metadata nearly always contained a de-identified subject ID, COVID-19 status, age in years and sex. The material from the prospective study consisted of cDNA or gDNA derived from T cells, B-cell-depleted T cells, or PBMCs. A freely available public database, intended as a resource for researchers studying the immune response to SARS-CoV-2, is where the repertoires were released. Where available, HLA class I and class II types were obtained from metadata supplied by the sample provider rather than from assay-based typing. The samples were drawn from two sources: the first 160 participants of the ongoing ImmuneRACE study, and about 1,300 subjects contributed by 6 global collaborators. Subjects who had been exposed to COVID-19, were actively infected with it, or had recovered from it provided the deeply sampled blood TCRbeta repertoires that made up the dataset. Overall study results and their limits: The amount of clinical and demographic metadata varied by source and participant and was provided uncurated.

TCRbeta CDR3 regions were amplified from genomic DNA using the immunoSEQ Assay, a bias-controlled multiplex PCR. The original methods were these. Within the assay, amplification of reference gene primers was used to estimate how many nucleated cells each sample contained. To quantify the absolute abundance of each unique TCRbeta CDR3 rearrangement, sequence reads were collapsed and filtered. Productive Simpson clonality was computed per sample as the square root of Simpson's diversity index over productive rearrangements. The immuneACCESS repertoire file appears here via TCRdb, limited to in-frame rearrangements. These files lack a portion of the clones; in checked studies, under half of the deficit traces to unresolved V genes, and the cause of the others is not known. V and J calls and clone size are copied from that table; D and trimming were computed from the DNA. Counted in this sample were 250,000 or so clones; 84% of them appeared once. In total, the top ten clones hold 1.5% of the sample.

The CDR3 contains 14 residues, cysteine and phenylalanine counted. The only DNA kept is the CDR3, 42 bases in frame from the first base. The germline V end is reduced by 5 bases and the J end by 4 bases; junction bases left unmatched: 7. CDR1 MNHNY and CDR2 SVGAGI are derived from the germline V gene (reference sequence). This clone was picked up a small number of times. Its cognate antigen has yet to be identified. No clone much larger than this one lies a single base away; base qualities are absent. A second Seattle source provided samples from volunteer blood donors who had recovered from COVID-19. Whole blood was collected in K2EDTA tubes by collaborating institutions according to the institutions' own protocols. For TCRbeta analysis, collaborators shipped samples as frozen whole blood, isolated PBMCs, or DNA extracted from either of those sample types.

The specimen was peripheral blood. The chain employs TRBV6-6 and TRBJ2-7, and TRBD1 matches 8 of the central bases. The TCR comes from a woman between 35 and 50 years old who had recovered from COVID-19. In nucleotides, the sequence is TGTGCCAGCAGTCCCTCGACAGGGGCGTACGAGCAGTACTTC. Its translation is CASSPSTGAYEQYF.